This is a list of T cell receptor beta chains from one sample in a study of beta chain features in type 1 diabetes. The table came from immunoSEQ multiplex PCR; TCRdb's copy has only in-frame clones and leaves some out. The data contain 120,000 or so clones, around a sixth of them seen just once; the ten biggest clones take up 2% to 3%. The sample was central memory CD4+ T cells from blood. Every receptor here comes from a man aged 18 to 29 with type 1 diabetes. Both conserved end residues are part of each CDR3. The order of the fields is CDR3 DNA, CDR3 protein, clone size, V gene, J gene, D gene. A D gene is named only where the DNA matches it firmly. A clone size is listed for some rows: how often the clone was seen (once, few, many), or a class if it is expanded.

CDR3 DNA: TGTGCCAGCAGTGAATATCGGACCCGGAACGCCTACGAGCAGTACTTC; CDR3 protein: CASSEYRTRNAYEQYF; clone size: -; V gene: TRBV25-1; J gene: TRBJ2-7; D gene: -
CDR3 DNA: TGTGCCTGGAACGTGGACAGTCAAAACATTCAGTACTTC; CDR3 protein: CAWNVDSQNIQYF; clone size: few; V gene: TRBV30; J gene: TRBJ2-4; D gene: -
CDR3 DNA: TGTGCCAGCAGTAGCGGGGGGGCCAGAGATACGCAGTATTTT; CDR3 protein: CASSSGGARDTQYF; clone size: -; V gene: TRBV28; J gene: TRBJ2-3; D gene: TRBD2
CDR3 DNA: TGTGCCAGCAGCCCGGGATATAGCGGGGGGGCTGGCACGGAGACCCAGTACTTC; CDR3 protein: CASSPGYSGGAGTETQYF; clone size: -; V gene: TRBV7-2; J gene: TRBJ2-5; D gene: TRBD2
CDR3 DNA: TGTGCCAGCAGTTTACAGCCCCAGTTATACTACGAGCAGTACTTC; CDR3 protein: CASSLQPQLYYEQYF; clone size: -; V gene: TRBV6-5; J gene: TRBJ2-7; D gene: -
CDR3 DNA: TGTGCCAGCAGCCCCAAACTAGGGGAGGACACAGATACGCAGTATTTT; CDR3 protein: CASSPKLGEDTDTQYF; clone size: -; V gene: TRBV7-8; J gene: TRBJ2-3; D gene: -
CDR3 DNA: TGTGCCAGCAGCTTCGGTTCAAAAGGCAGCGAGCAGTTCTTC; CDR3 protein: CASSFGSKGSEQFF; clone size: few; V gene: TRBV5-6; J gene: TRBJ2-1; D gene: -
CDR3 DNA: TGCGCCAGCAGCGTGGGACAGGGCCATCAGCCCCAGCATTTT; CDR3 protein: CASSVGQGHQPQHF; clone size: few; V gene: TRBV5-1; J gene: TRBJ1-5; D gene: TRBD1
CDR3 DNA: TGTGCCAGTAGTATGAGGGCTAGCGGGAGCGACGAGCAGTACTTC; CDR3 protein: CASSMRASGSDEQYF; clone size: many; V gene: TRBV19; J gene: TRBJ2-7; D gene: TRBD2
CDR3 DNA: TGTGCCAGCGGCCAGCCAGATACGCAGTATTTT; CDR3 protein: CASGQPDTQYF; clone size: few; V gene: TRBV9; J gene: TRBJ2-3; D gene: -
CDR3 DNA: TGTGCCAGCAGCTCAAAAACGGCAGGGGGAAGGAATGAGCAGTTCTTC; CDR3 protein: CASSSKTAGGRNEQFF; clone size: -; V gene: TRBV7-2; J gene: TRBJ2-1; D gene: TRBD1
CDR3 DNA: TGTGCCTGGGGACGGAGAAGCACAGATACGCAGTATTTT; CDR3 protein: CAWGRRSTDTQYF; clone size: few; V gene: TRBV30; J gene: TRBJ2-3; D gene: -
CDR3 DNA: TGTGCCAGCTCGAAGACCAGGGGAACAGCCCTTGAAGCTTTCTTT; CDR3 protein: CASSKTRGTALEAFF; clone size: -; V gene: TRBV18; J gene: TRBJ1-1; D gene: -
CDR3 DNA: TGCGCCAGCAGACAGACAGGGGCTGAGCAGTTCTTC; CDR3 protein: CASRQTGAEQFF; clone size: few; V gene: TRBV5-1; J gene: TRBJ2-1; D gene: TRBD1
CDR3 DNA: TGTGCCAGCAGTTTACAGGGAAGCAATCAGCCCCAGCATTTT; CDR3 protein: CASSLQGSNQPQHF; clone size: -; V gene: TRBV6-1; J gene: TRBJ1-5; D gene: -
CDR3 DNA: TGTGCCAGCAGCTATGCGTGGATAGCGGGAGGGGAGACCCAGTACTTC; CDR3 protein: CASSYAWIAGGETQYF; clone size: -; V gene: TRBV13; J gene: TRBJ2-5; D gene: TRBD2
CDR3 DNA: TGTGCCAGCGGCGCCCGAGATCCCCAGCATTTT; CDR3 protein: CASGARDPQHF; clone size: -; V gene: TRBV2; J gene: TRBJ1-5; D gene: -
CDR3 DNA: TGTGCCTGGTCCACTAGAATGCGGGGGACCCAGTACTTC; CDR3 protein: CAWSTRMRGTQYF; clone size: few; V gene: TRBV30; J gene: TRBJ2-5; D gene: -
CDR3 DNA: TGTGCCAGCAGCTTAGGGGCAAGACGAGCCAACGTCCTGACTTTC; CDR3 protein: CASSLGARRANVLTF; clone size: -; V gene: TRBV11-3; J gene: TRBJ2-6; D gene: -
CDR3 DNA: TGCGCCAGCAGTTATGAAACCTACAATGAGCAGTTCTTC; CDR3 protein: CASSYETYNEQFF; clone size: -; V gene: TRBV5-1; J gene: TRBJ2-1; D gene: -
CDR3 DNA: TGTGCCTGGAGTCGCAGGGGCGGCACTGAAGCTTTCTTT; CDR3 protein: CAWSRRGGTEAFF; clone size: -; V gene: TRBV30; J gene: TRBJ1-1; D gene: -
CDR3 DNA: TGTGCCAGCAGCTTCCCCCCTAGGACAGGGGGCTTAGATACGCAGTATTTT; CDR3 protein: CASSFPPRTGGLDTQYF; clone size: few; V gene: TRBV5-4; J gene: TRBJ2-3; D gene: TRBD1
CDR3 DNA: TGTGCCAGCACTTCCGGGGCCCGGGAGACCCAGTACTTC; CDR3 protein: CASTSGARETQYF; clone size: -; V gene: TRBV6-5; J gene: TRBJ2-5; D gene: -
CDR3 DNA: TGTGCCAGCAGTTACTCGATAGCGGACTCCTACGAGCAGTACTTC; CDR3 protein: CASSYSIADSYEQYF; clone size: -; V gene: TRBV6-5; J gene: TRBJ2-7; D gene: -
CDR3 DNA: TGCGCCAGCAGGTCGGCGGGGGCCCAAGAGACCCAGTACTTC; CDR3 protein: CASRSAGAQETQYF; clone size: -; V gene: TRBV4-1; J gene: TRBJ2-5; D gene: -
CDR3 DNA: TGTGCCAGCAGCTTAACAGGGGGCACGGGGGCCAACGTCCTGACTTTC; CDR3 protein: CASSLTGGTGANVLTF; clone size: -; V gene: TRBV7-9; J gene: TRBJ2-6; D gene: TRBD1
CDR3 DNA: TGTGCCTGGAGTGTCGGTCAGGGGGTCTATGGCTACACCTTC; CDR3 protein: CAWSVGQGVYGYTF; clone size: few; V gene: TRBV30; J gene: TRBJ1-2; D gene: TRBD1
CDR3 DNA: TGTGCCAGCAGCGCTAGACAGGGGGCGAACGAAAAACTGTTTTTT; CDR3 protein: CASSARQGANEKLFF; clone size: -; V gene: TRBV11-1; J gene: TRBJ1-4; D gene: TRBD1
CDR3 DNA: TGTGCCAGCAGCTTGCGCAGCACAGATACGCAGTATTTT; CDR3 protein: CASSLRSTDTQYF; clone size: many; V gene: TRBV11-2; J gene: TRBJ2-3; D gene: -
CDR3 DNA: TGTGCCAGCAGTTTCCAACAGAGCACAGATACGCAGTATTTT; CDR3 protein: CASSFQQSTDTQYF; clone size: -; V gene: TRBV27; J gene: TRBJ2-3; D gene: -
CDR3 DNA: TGTGCCAGTAGTAGGGGCCTGTATGAAAAACTGTTTTTT; CDR3 protein: CASSRGLYEKLFF; clone size: few; V gene: TRBV19; J gene: TRBJ1-4; D gene: -
CDR3 DNA: TGTGCCAGCAGGGACAGGCTCTATCAGCCCCAGCATTTT; CDR3 protein: CASRDRLYQPQHF; clone size: few; V gene: TRBV28; J gene: TRBJ1-5; D gene: TRBD1
CDR3 DNA: TGTGCCAGCAGTGTCCGTAATGAGCAGTTCTTC; CDR3 protein: CASSVRNEQFF; clone size: few; V gene: TRBV6-1; J gene: TRBJ2-1; D gene: -
CDR3 DNA: TGTGCCAGCTCGCGCGGGACAGAGCGCTCCTACGAGCAGTACTTC; CDR3 protein: CASSRGTERSYEQYF; clone size: few; V gene: TRBV18; J gene: TRBJ2-7; D gene: -
CDR3 DNA: TGTGCCAGCAGCTTAGCACTCATCTACGAGCAGTACTTC; CDR3 protein: CASSLALIYEQYF; clone size: -; V gene: TRBV7-2; J gene: TRBJ2-7; D gene: -
CDR3 DNA: TGTGCCAGCAGCCACGGGACAGGGGGCTACGAGCAGTACTTC; CDR3 protein: CASSHGTGGYEQYF; clone size: few; V gene: TRBV28; J gene: TRBJ2-7; D gene: TRBD1
CDR3 DNA: TGTGCCACCAGCAGAGGGACCAAAACAGGGGATCAGCCCCAGCATTTT; CDR3 protein: CATSRGTKTGDQPQHF; clone size: many; V gene: TRBV15; J gene: TRBJ1-5; D gene: TRBD1
CDR3 DNA: TGTGCCAGCAGCTTGTTCAGTAGGGGATATGGCTACACCTTC; CDR3 protein: CASSLFSRGYGYTF; clone size: few; V gene: TRBV5-4; J gene: TRBJ1-2; D gene: -
CDR3 DNA: TGTGCCAGCAGTTCAACAGGGGGGTCCTACGAGCAGTACTTC; CDR3 protein: CASSSTGGSYEQYF; clone size: few; V gene: TRBV6-6; J gene: TRBJ2-7; D gene: TRBD1
CDR3 DNA: TGTGCCTGGAGTCCCGCGGGACAGGATCTTCAGCCCCAGCATTTT; CDR3 protein: CAWSPAGQDLQPQHF; clone size: -; V gene: TRBV30; J gene: TRBJ1-5; D gene: TRBD1
CDR3 DNA: TGCAGCGCAGCGGGAGGAGCGACAGATACGCAGTATTTT; CDR3 protein: CSAAGGATDTQYF; clone size: medium-sized; V gene: TRBV29-1; J gene: TRBJ2-3; D gene: TRBD2
CDR3 DNA: TGTGCCAGCATTGGAGGATGGAATGAGCAGTTCTTC; CDR3 protein: CASIGGWNEQFF; clone size: -; V gene: TRBV2; J gene: TRBJ2-1; D gene: -
CDR3 DNA: TGTGCCAGCAGTCAAAGGGGCGCGGGAGCAGATACGCAGTATTTT; CDR3 protein: CASSQRGAGADTQYF; clone size: many; V gene: TRBV7-2; J gene: TRBJ2-3; D gene: TRBD2
CDR3 DNA: TGTGCTAGCAGCTTAGTGCCTCCGGGACTAGCGTGGAATGAGCAGTTCTTC; CDR3 protein: CASSLVPPGLAWNEQFF; clone size: -; V gene: TRBV7-7; J gene: TRBJ2-1; D gene: TRBD2
CDR3 DNA: TGTGCCTGGAGTGTAGGGAGCGGGGGGGCGGAGACCCAGTACTTC; CDR3 protein: CAWSVGSGGAETQYF; clone size: -; V gene: TRBV30; J gene: TRBJ2-5; D gene: TRBD2